This T cell receptor beta chain was recovered during a study of vaccination effects on CD4 cells after COVID-19. Looking at the study overall: Every well housed two million PBMC, which grew in culture alongside about 10 IU/ml IL-2 and approximately 10 ug/ml peptides. Overall study findings and caveats: Few convalescent patients and no early post-infection timepoints were included in the study.

The protocol was immunoSEQ multiplex PCR, while the TCRdb copy is restricted to in-frame clones and leaves out a portion. This sample yields tens of thousands of clones, of which 55% to 65% are seen a single time; 8% to 10% belongs to the top ten. V dropped 10 bases and J dropped 0 bases, with 19 bases sitting between them. The CDR3 is 15 residues long. CDR1 and CDR2 (germline): ENHRY, SYGVKD. For this clone: Its cognate antigen is unknown.

Following 10 days of culture, CD4+ T cells were isolated. No vaccinee had earlier SARS-CoV-2 infection, and nucleocapsid antibodies were negative. On days 3 and 7, fresh IL-2 medium replaced half the medium. This sequence was found in a human donor who received a COVID-19 vaccine. The starting material was CD4+ T cells from PBMCs cultured without peptide, obtained before COVID-19 vaccination. The rearrangement links TRBV10-3 to TRBJ2-7; TRBD2 is a possible D gene (6 bases). The CDR3 DNA is TGTGCCACCTCGGAGACCAGCGGGTACTCCTACGAGCAGTACTTC. This encodes CATSETSGYSYEQYF.